This T cell receptor (beta chain) is drawn from a study of PD-L1 blockade in urothelial cancer. General study points: Lower pretreatment blood TCR clonality, under the median, predicted better survival, researchers reported.

In the case of this clone: The target antigen is unknown.

Produced via immunoSEQ multiplex PCR; TCRdb's table is partial and in-frame only. The table has around 110,000 clones, 85% to 90% seen once. Time point reported: peripheral blood 6 weeks after treatment start. The source material was PBMCs, sampled around atezolizumab (anti-PD-L1) treatment. The receptor was derived from a man in his fifties or sixties with urothelial cancer.

Here the CDR3 DNA reads TGTGCCAGCAGTGGGACAGGGGGCCACACTGAAGCTTTCTTT. Its protein product is CASSGTGGHTEAFF. The chain recombines TRBV6-6 with TRBJ1-1, with 12 bases lining up with TRBD1. Unmatched junction bases numbered 1, after V lost 5 bases and J lost 3 bases. Germline CDR1 is MNHNY and CDR2 is SVGAGI (reference sequence). CDR3 length equals 14 residues.